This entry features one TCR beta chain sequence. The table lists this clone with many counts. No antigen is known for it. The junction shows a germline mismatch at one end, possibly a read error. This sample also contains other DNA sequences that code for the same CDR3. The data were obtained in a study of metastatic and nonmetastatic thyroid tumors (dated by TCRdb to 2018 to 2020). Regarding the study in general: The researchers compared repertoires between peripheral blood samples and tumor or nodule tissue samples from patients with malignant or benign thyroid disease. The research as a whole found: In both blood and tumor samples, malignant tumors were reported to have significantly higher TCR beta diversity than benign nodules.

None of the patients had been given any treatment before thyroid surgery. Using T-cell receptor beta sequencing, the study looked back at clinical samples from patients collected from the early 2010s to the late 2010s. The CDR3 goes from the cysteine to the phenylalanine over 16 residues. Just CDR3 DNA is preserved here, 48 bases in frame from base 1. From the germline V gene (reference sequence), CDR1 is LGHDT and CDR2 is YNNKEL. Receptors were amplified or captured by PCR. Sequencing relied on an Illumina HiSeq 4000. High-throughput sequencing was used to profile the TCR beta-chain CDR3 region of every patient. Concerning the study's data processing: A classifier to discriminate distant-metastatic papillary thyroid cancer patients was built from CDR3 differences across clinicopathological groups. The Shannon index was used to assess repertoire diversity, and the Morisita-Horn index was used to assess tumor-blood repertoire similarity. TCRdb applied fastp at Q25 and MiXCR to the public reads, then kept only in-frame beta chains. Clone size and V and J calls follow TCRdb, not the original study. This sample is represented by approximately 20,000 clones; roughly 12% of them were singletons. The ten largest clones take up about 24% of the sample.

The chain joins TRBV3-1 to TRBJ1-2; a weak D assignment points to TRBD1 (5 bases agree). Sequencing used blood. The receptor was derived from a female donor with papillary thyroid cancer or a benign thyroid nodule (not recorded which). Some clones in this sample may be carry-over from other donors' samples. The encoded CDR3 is CASSQPATVGVDGYTF. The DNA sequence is TGTGCCAGCAGCCAACCCGCGACAGTAGGGGTTGATGGCTACACCTTT.